These 12 T cell receptor beta chains originate from one sample sequenced in a study of T cells in Graves' hyperthyroidism and ophthalmopathy (dated by TCRdb to between 2018 and 2021). The method behind the library was multiplex PCR. The instrument was an Illumina HiSeq 2000. TCR beta CDR3 regions were amplified from RNA transcripts. The TCR CDR3 was subjected to a first round of RT-PCR using the HTBI primer set and the Qiagen OneStep RT-PCR kit. TCRdb reran the public reads through fastp at Q25 and MiXCR, keeping productive beta chains. Entries that share a CDR3 protein sequence are merged under the most common genes and DNA. Counted in this sample were 300,000 to 450,000 distinct CDR3 sequences; 14% of them appeared once. The leading ten clones occupy 15% to 20% of the sample. The material sequenced was blood. The receptors were gathered from a woman aged 25 to 39 with Graves' ophthalmopathy.

This clonotype was observed at least ten times. V gene TRBV19 combines with J gene TRBJ1-1, with D possibly being TRBD1 (5 bases). Deletions cut 6 bases from V and 6 bases from J, with 17 bases between. Germline V lookup: CDR1 LNHDA, CDR2 SQIVND (reference sequence). The CDR3 is 14 amino acids. CDR3 nucleotides: TGTGCCAGTAGCCCTCGGGGGTATTTGCCTGAAGCTTTCTTT. It translates to CASSPRGYLPEAFF. Full variable domain (missing parts from reference TRBV19 and TRBJ1-1): DGGITQSPKYLFRKEGQNVTLSCEQNLNHDAMYWYRQDPGQGLRLIYYSQIVNDFQKGDIAEGYSVSREKKESFPLTVTSAQKNPTAFYLCASSPRGYLPEAFFGQGTRLTVV.

This clonotype has ten or more counts. The J gene is TRBJ1-6, the V gene TRBV20-1; 9 positions match TRBD1. The CDR3 is 11 amino acids. V was pared by 6 bases and J by 11 bases, with 2 bases of the junction left unmatched. CDR1 is DFQATT and CDR2 is SNEGSKA in the germline V gene (reference sequence). CDR3 sequence: CSATGGTPLHF. Here the CDR3 DNA reads TGCAGTGCCACAGGGGGCACACCCCTCCACTTT.

Many counts were recorded for this clonotype. The genes are TRBV18 and TRBJ1-5; D may be TRBD1 (6 bases). Germline CDR1 is KGHSH and CDR2 is LQKENI. V was clipped by 1 base and J by 0 bases, with 16 bases between them. The CDR3 loop spans 18 amino acids. CDR3 region: CASSPRGGRDPSNQPQHF. The CDR3 DNA is TGTGCCAGCTCACCACGGGGGGGGCGGGATCCTAGCAATCAGCCCCAGCATTTT. The entire variable domain, with the rest obtained from reference TRBV18 and TRBJ1-5, is as follows: NAGVMQNPRHLVRRRGQEARLRCSPMKGHSHVYWYRQLPEEGLKFMVYLQKENIIDESGMPKERFSAEFPKEGPSILRIQQVVRGDSAAYFCASSPRGGRDPSNQPQHFGDGTRLSIL.

This clonotype was detected many times. The CDR3 bases are TGTGCCAGCAGCCCGGTTGGCCTACTCTCCTACGAGCAGTACTTC. Amino acid sequence: CASSPVGLLSYEQYF. The chain combines TRBV7-9 with TRBJ2-7; D gene uncertain. The V gene's germline CDR1 is SEHNR and CDR2 FQNEAQ (reference sequence). The CDR3 sequence is 15 residues long. V shed 5 bases and J shed 0 bases, with 14 bases lying between them.

This clonotype was detected a few times. The chain is built from TRBV14 and TRBJ2-7; TRBD1 matches 9 bases. Per the germline V gene, CDR1 is SGHDN and CDR2 is FVKESK. V dropped 4 bases and J dropped 7; count of bases not matched to a gene: 8. The CDR3 runs to 14 residues. The CDR3 reads CASSPGTGRHEQYF. In DNA form, the CDR3 reads TGTGCCAGCAGCCCCGGGACAGGGCGTCATGAGCAGTACTTC.

The sample holds many counts of this clonotype. Germline is not matched at one junction end, which may reflect a read error. V and J are TRBV7-7 and TRBJ2-7; D gene uncertain. The V gene's germline CDR1 is SSHAT and CDR2 FNYEAQ (reference sequence). This CDR3 contains 13 residues. The CDR3 nucleotides read TGTGCTAGCAGCCTGTACTTGGGATACGAGCAGTACTTC. Its translation: CASSLYLGYEQYF.

The rearrangement uses TRBV9 and TRBJ2-2; D is possibly TRBD1 or TRBD2 (5 bases each). Trimming shortened V by 6 bases and J by 2 bases, and 14 bases separated the two germline ends. The CDR3 covers 15 residues. Germline-derived CDR1 and CDR2 are SGDLS and YYNGEE. In DNA, the CDR3 is TGTGCCAGCACCACGGGACGGGCAAACACCGGGGAGCTGTTTTTT. Translation: CASTTGRANTGELFF. The complete variable domain, with remaining parts taken from reference TRBV9 and TRBJ2-2, reads DSGVTQTPKHLITATGQRVTLRCSPRSGDLSVYWYQQSLDQGLQFLIQYYNGEERAKGNILERFSAQQFPDLHSELNLSSLELGDSALYFCASTTGRANTGELFFGEGSRLTVL.

The chain carries TRBV5-1 and TRBJ2-5, with D tentatively TRBD2 (7 bases). CDR3 size: 16 residues. Trimming took off 1 base at V and 5 bases at J, with 18 bases between the two ends. From germline, CDR1 is SGHRS and CDR2 YFSETQ. CDR3 sequence reads: CASSLNVAGAGETQYF. CDR3 nucleotide sequence: TGCGCCAGCAGCTTGAACGTGGCGGGGGCGGGGGAGACCCAGTACTTC.

At least ten counts were recorded for this clonotype. The CDR3, as DNA: TGTGCCAGCAGTTCCTTAGAGGGAGTAGGGGAGACCCAGTACTTC. Translating it yields CASSSLEGVGETQYF. This chain uses TRBV6-6 with TRBJ2-5, with D tentatively TRBD2 (5 bases). CDR3 length: 15 amino acids. With 4 bases removed from V and 5 bases from J, the gap between germline ends came to 17 bases. Germline V gives CDR1 MNHNY, CDR2 SVGAGI (reference sequence).

This clonotype occurred many times. This sequence joins TRBV28 and TRBJ1-6, with 9 bases aligning to TRBD1. The CDR3 contains 13 residues. With V trimmed by 6 bases and J by 12 bases, 6 bases remained unmatched. Germline V gene lookup returns CDR1 MDHEN and CDR2 SYDVKM. Here the CDR3 reads CASRSRDRVPLHF. DNA of the CDR3: TGTGCCAGCAGATCCCGGGACAGGGTACCCCTCCACTTT.

The chain joins TRBV5-8 to TRBJ2-3; 11 nucleotides line up with TRBD2. The germline CDR1 and CDR2 sequences are SGHTS and YDEGEE. This CDR3 region has 15 residues. Losses at the gene ends were 5 bases for V and 6 bases for J; bases not matched to a gene: 8. DNA of the CDR3: TGTGCCAGCAGGCCGGGACTAGCGGTTGCTGATACGCAGTATTTT. Encoded protein: CASRPGLAVADTQYF.

On this clonotype itself: Since a much larger clone is just one base distant, this may be a read error. The CDR3 reads CASSSPFPADTQYF. CDR3 DNA: TGTGCCAGCAGCAGCCCCTTCCCCGCAGATACGCAGTATTTT. The chain carries TRBV5-4 and TRBJ2-3; D gene uncertain. The CDR3 has 14 residues. Germline assignment: CDR1 SGHNT and CDR2 YYREEE (reference sequence). Trimming pared 4 bases from V and 4 bases from J, leaving 13 bases between.